This TCR beta chain originates from a study of T cells in localized non-small cell lung cancer. Findings of the study overall: Exceeding tumor, uninvolved adjacent lung had the highest T cell clonality.

Measured with immunoSEQ multiplex PCR; TCRdb has only the in-frame clones, and not every one. The sample carries 70,000 to 80,000 clones, 70% to 90% recorded once. The length of the CDR3 is 11 residues. The germline V and J ends were trimmed by 0 bases and 7 bases, with 3 bases remaining between them. Germline-derived CDR1 and CDR2 are GTSNPN and SVGIG (reference sequence). Points on this clone: The antigen remains unidentified.

This receptor was identified in a woman between 40 and 69 years old with stage I squamous cell lung carcinoma. The source was peripheral blood, collected before any cancer treatment. The chain couples TRBV30 to TRBJ2-2; D not certain. The CDR3, as DNA: TGTGCCTGGAGTGTACGCGGGGAGCTGTTTTTT. Its translation is CAWSVRGELFF.